This T cell receptor beta chain came from a study of blood T cells in healthy people across ages. General observations from the study: Total diversity from one million sequenced T cells was likely underestimated.

Using a J-beta primer mix together with a sample-barcoded 5' primer, a second PCR was run for roughly 6 to 12 cycles. In TCRdb, the 5' RACE reads were re-called with MiXCR into one record per CDR3 protein. The sample lists over 450,000 distinct CDR3 sequences; under 30% were seen once. This CDR3 contains 15 residues. The V gene's germline CDR1 is LGHDT and CDR2 YNNKEL (reference sequence). V lost 4 bases and J lost 6; bases outside the gene matches: 10. With regard to this clonotype: The antigen is undetermined.

The same data also went into a second study, on T cells of mothers and their children. That work states: Nine systemically healthy Caucasian donors: three mothers, six children. Using around 1.6 ug per 15 ul, all extracted RNA underwent cDNA synthesis. Slightly higher but non-significant overlap marked related mother-child pairs versus unrelated pairs.

The TCR comes from a boy between 5 and 17 years old in good health. Sequencing was carried out using blood. V usage is TRBV3-1 and J usage is TRBJ1-2; 8 nucleotides match TRBD1. The chain's CDR3 is CASSLLRQGRNGYTF. Written as DNA, the CDR3 is TGTGCCAGCAGCCTACTAAGACAGGGGAGGAATGGCTACACCTTC.